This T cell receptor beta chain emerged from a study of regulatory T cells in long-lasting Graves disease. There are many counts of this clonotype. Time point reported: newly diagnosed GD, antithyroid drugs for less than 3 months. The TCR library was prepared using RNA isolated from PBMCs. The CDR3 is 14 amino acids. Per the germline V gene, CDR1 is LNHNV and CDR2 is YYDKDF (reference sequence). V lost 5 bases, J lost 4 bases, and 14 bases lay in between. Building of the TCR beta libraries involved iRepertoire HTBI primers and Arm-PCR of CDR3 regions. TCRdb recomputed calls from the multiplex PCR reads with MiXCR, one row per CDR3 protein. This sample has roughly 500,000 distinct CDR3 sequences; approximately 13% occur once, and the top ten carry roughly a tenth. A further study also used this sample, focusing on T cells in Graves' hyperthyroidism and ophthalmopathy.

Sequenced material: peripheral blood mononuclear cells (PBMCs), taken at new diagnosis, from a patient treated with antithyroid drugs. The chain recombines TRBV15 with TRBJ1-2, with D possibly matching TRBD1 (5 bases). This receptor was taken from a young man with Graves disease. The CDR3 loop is CATSGGSPFYGYTF. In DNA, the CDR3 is TGTGCCACCAGCGGGGGGTCACCCTTCTATGGCTACACCTTC.